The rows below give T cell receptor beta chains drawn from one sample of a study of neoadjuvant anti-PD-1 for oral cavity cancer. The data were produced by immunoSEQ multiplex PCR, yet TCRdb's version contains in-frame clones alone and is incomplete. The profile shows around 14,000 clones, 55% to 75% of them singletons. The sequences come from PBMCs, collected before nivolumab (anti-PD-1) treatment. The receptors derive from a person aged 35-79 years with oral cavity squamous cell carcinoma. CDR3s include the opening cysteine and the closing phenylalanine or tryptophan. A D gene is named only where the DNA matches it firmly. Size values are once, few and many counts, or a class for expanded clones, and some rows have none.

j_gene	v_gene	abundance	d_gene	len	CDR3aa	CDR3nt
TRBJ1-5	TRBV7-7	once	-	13	CASSRGLNQPQHF	TGTGCTAGCAGCCGGGGACTAAATCAGCCCCAGCATTTT
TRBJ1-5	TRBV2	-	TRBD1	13	CASRDRVSAAQHF	TGTGCCAGCCGGGACAGGGTTAGTGCGGCCCAGCATTTT
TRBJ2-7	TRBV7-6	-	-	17	CASSSRFSGAFSYEQYF	TGTGCCAGCAGCTCACGATTTTCGGGGGCCTTTTCCTACGAGCAGTACTTC
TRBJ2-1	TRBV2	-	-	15	CASKGGDGAYNEQFF	TGTGCCAGCAAAGGGGGGGACGGGGCCTACAATGAGCAGTTCTTC
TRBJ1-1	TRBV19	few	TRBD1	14	CASNPGTGFTEAFF	TGTGCCAGTAACCCCGGGACAGGCTTCACTGAAGCTTTCTTT
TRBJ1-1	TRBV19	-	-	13	CASTQHMNTEAFF	TGTGCCAGTACGCAGCACATGAACACTGAAGCTTTCTTT
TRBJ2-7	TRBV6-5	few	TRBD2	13	CASPGTNPYEQYF	TGTGCCAGCCCCGGGACTAACCCCTACGAGCAGTACTTC
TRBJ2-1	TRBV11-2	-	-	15	CASSPVRGPYNEQFF	TGTGCCAGCAGCCCGGTGAGGGGACCCTACAATGAGCAGTTCTTC
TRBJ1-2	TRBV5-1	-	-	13	CASSFGSNYGYTF	TGCGCCAGCAGCTTTGGCAGTAACTATGGCTACACCTTC
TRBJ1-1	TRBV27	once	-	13	CASSSRLNTEAFF	TGTGCCAGCAGTTCCCGTTTGAACACTGAAGCTTTCTTT
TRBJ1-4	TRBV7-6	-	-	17	CASSSPPLRDHGGKLFF	TGTGCCAGCAGCTCCCCGCCCCTCCGGGACCACGGGGGAAAACTGTTTTTT
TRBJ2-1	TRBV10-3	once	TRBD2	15	CAISRQTSGVNEQFF	TGTGCCATCAGTCGTCAGACTAGCGGGGTCAATGAGCAGTTCTTC
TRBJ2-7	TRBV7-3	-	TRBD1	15	CASSSWRDRVYEQYF	TGTGCCAGCAGCTCCTGGAGGGACAGGGTATACGAGCAGTACTTC
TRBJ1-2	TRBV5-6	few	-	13	CASSFTGQSGYTF	TGTGCCAGCAGCTTTACGGGGCAGAGTGGCTACACCTTC
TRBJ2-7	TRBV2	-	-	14	CASSKETVSSEQYF	TGTGCCAGCAGTAAGGAGACAGTATCAAGCGAGCAGTACTTC
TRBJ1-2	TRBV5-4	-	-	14	CASSSMFLEDGYTF	TGTGCCAGCAGCTCGATGTTCTTAGAAGATGGCTACACCTTC
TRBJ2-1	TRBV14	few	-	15	CASSHTRSFYNEQFF	TGTGCCAGCAGCCACACCAGGTCCTTCTACAATGAGCAGTTCTTC
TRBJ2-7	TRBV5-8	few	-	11	CASSLIYEQYF	TGTGCCAGCAGCTTGATTTACGAGCAGTACTTC
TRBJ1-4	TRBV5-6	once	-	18	CASSGGGSSPYTNEKLFF	TGTGCCAGCAGCGGTGGGGGGTCAAGCCCCTACACTAATGAAAAACTGTTTTTT
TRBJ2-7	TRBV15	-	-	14	CATSRATGGYEQYF	TGTGCCACCAGCAGAGCTACCGGTGGCTACGAGCAGTACTTC
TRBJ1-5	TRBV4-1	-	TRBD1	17	CASSSGRGLLRNQPQHF	TGCGCCAGCAGCTCAGGCAGGGGGCTCCTGCGCAATCAGCCCCAGCATTTT
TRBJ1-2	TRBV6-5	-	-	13	CASTPGLAHGYTF	TGTGCCAGCACCCCCGGGTTGGCGCATGGCTACACCTTC
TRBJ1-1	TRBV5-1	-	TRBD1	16	CASSRQGGFANTEAFF	TGCGCCAGCTCACGACAGGGGGGATTTGCGAACACTGAAGCTTTCTTT